Listed below are T cell receptor beta chains from one sample, sequenced in a study of response to subunit inactivated influenza vaccine. A single record per CDR3 protein comes from TCRdb applying MiXCR to the RT-PCR reads. The table lists 500,000 to 600,000 distinct CDR3 sequences, 12% of them singletons. The input for sequencing was PBMCs from blood, taken on the day of vaccination. These receptors were collected from a man aged 50-59 years who received an inactivated influenza vaccine. Both conserved end residues are part of each CDR3.

v_call: TRBV29-1; j_call: TRBJ1-2; cdr3_aa: CSVEVHRGRVGYGYTF
v_call: TRBV28; j_call: TRBJ2-7; cdr3_aa: CASSPPGLAGSYEQYF
v_call: TRBV4-3; j_call: TRBJ2-7; cdr3_aa: CASSQDPDLAGVYEQYF
v_call: TRBV7-2; j_call: TRBJ1-1; cdr3_aa: CASSQPGTPEAFF
v_call: TRBV15; j_call: TRBJ2-7; cdr3_aa: CATSRVSETYEQYF
v_call: TRBV7-2; j_call: TRBJ2-5; cdr3_aa: CASSLEPELGAQYF
v_call: TRBV4-1; j_call: TRBJ1-5; cdr3_aa: CASSQGGAGNQPQHF
v_call: TRBV7-2; j_call: TRBJ2-3; cdr3_aa: CASSLAVGRGSTDTQYF
v_call: TRBV20-1; j_call: TRBJ1-1; cdr3_aa: CSARGQGLWTEAFF
v_call: TRBV15; j_call: TRBJ2-7; cdr3_aa: CATSRDPAANYEQYF
v_call: TRBV9; j_call: TRBJ2-1; cdr3_aa: CASSTSWGTVGDEQFF
v_call: TRBV5-1; j_call: TRBJ2-1; cdr3_aa: CASSLDVSYNEQFF
v_call: TRBV11-2; j_call: TRBJ2-5; cdr3_aa: CASSPPRGGDKETQYF
v_call: TRBV12-3/TRBV12-4; j_call: TRBJ2-1; cdr3_aa: CASTLLWGVSPDEQFF
v_call: TRBV9; j_call: TRBJ2-3; cdr3_aa: CASSGQHDTQYF
v_call: TRBV12-3/TRBV12-4; j_call: TRBJ2-5; cdr3_aa: CASRRIAGGPETQYF
v_call: TRBV12-3/TRBV12-4; j_call: TRBJ2-7; cdr3_aa: CASSSRQGAPEQYF
v_call: TRBV5-1; j_call: TRBJ2-3; cdr3_aa: CASSTGFSTDTQYF
v_call: TRBV4-2; j_call: TRBJ2-3; cdr3_aa: CASSTGGPNLAGEDTQYF
v_call: TRBV6-2/TRBV6-3; j_call: TRBJ2-7; cdr3_aa: CASLKGSAAYEQYF
v_call: TRBV28; j_call: TRBJ2-3; cdr3_aa: CASTAWREGRDTDTQYF
v_call: TRBV27; j_call: TRBJ2-3; cdr3_aa: CASSLYRGLRDTQYF
v_call: TRBV12-3/TRBV12-4; j_call: TRBJ2-7; cdr3_aa: CASSSSSTGETYEQYF
v_call: TRBV5-5; j_call: TRBJ2-7; cdr3_aa: CASSLGNQKSYEQYF
v_call: TRBV28; j_call: TRBJ1-1; cdr3_aa: CASRDDRGRSNTEAFF
v_call: TRBV3-1; j_call: TRBJ2-6; cdr3_aa: CASSQDWLAGISGANVLTF
v_call: TRBV7-9; j_call: TRBJ1-6; cdr3_aa: CASSYRTGYNSPLHF
v_call: TRBV20-1; j_call: TRBJ2-7; cdr3_aa: CSANDRGSGLEQYF
v_call: TRBV6-2/TRBV6-3; j_call: TRBJ2-5; cdr3_aa: CASSLWFRVQETQYF